What follows is one T cell receptor (beta chain) and its context. Germline trimming cut 4 bases from V and 4 bases from J; bases unmatched to any gene: 8. The CDR3 is 15 amino acids. Germline-derived CDR1 and CDR2 are SGHDT and YYEEEE. The data belong to a study of blood T cell repertoires in COVID-19. TCRdb keeps only in-frame clones here, not all; method: immunoSEQ multiplex PCR. The table has about 52,000 clones, around 85% seen once. V usage is TRBV5-6 and J usage is TRBJ2-7, with TRBD2 matching over 10 bases. The receptor comes from a human donor in a cohort sampled during active COVID-19. The material sequenced was peripheral blood. The CDR3 region is CASSRWLAGEYEQYF. CDR3 bases: TGTGCCAGCAGCCGCTGGCTAGCGGGAGAATACGAGCAGTACTTC.